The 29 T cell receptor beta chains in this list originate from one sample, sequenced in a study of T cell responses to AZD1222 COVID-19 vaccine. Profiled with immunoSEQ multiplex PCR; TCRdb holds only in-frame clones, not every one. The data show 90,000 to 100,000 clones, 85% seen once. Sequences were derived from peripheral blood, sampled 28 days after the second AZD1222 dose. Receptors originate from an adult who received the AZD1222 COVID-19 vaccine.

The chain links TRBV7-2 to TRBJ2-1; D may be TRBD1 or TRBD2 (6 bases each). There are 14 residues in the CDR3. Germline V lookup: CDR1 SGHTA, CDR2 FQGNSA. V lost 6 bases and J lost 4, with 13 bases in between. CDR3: CASSLRRGYNEQFF. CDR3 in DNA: TGTGCCAGCAGTCTGCGGAGGGGGTACAATGAGCAGTTCTTC.

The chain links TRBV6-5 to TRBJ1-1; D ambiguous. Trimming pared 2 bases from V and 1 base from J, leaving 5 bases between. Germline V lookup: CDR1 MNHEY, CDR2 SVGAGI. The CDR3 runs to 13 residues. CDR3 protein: CASSYGENTEAFF. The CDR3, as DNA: TGTGCCAGCAGTTACGGTGAGAACACTGAAGCTTTCTTT.

Written as DNA, the CDR3 is TGTGCCAGCAGCAAAAGGGGACAGGACGATTCTAACTATGGCTACACCTTC. Amino acid sequence: CASSKRGQDDSNYGYTF. The chain couples TRBV7-6 to TRBJ1-2; TRBD1 aligns across 8 bases. CDR3 length: 17 amino acids. Trimming removed 5 bases from V and 0 bases from J; junction bases left unmatched: 11. Germline lookup yields CDR1 SGHVS and CDR2 FNYEAQ. The full variable domain, with the rest looked up from reference TRBV7-6 and TRBJ1-2, is GAGVSQSPRYKVTKRGQDVALRCDPISGHVSLYWYRQALGQGPEFLTYFNYEAQQDKSGLPNDRFSAERPEGSISTLTIQRTEQRDSAMYRCASSKRGQDDSNYGYTFGSGTRLTVV.

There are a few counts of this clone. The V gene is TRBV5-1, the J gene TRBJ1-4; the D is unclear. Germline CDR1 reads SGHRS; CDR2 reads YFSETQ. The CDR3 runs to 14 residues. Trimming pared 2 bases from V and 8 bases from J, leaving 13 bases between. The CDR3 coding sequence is TGCGCCAGCAGCTTCGTGGGTAGTAAAGAAAAACTGTTTTTT. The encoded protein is CASSFVGSKEKLFF.

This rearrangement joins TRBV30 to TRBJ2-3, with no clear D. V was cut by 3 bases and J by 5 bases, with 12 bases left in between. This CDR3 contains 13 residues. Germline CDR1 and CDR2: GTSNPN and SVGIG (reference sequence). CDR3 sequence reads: CAWSVTIQDTQYF. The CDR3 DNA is TGTGCCTGGAGCGTAACCATTCAAGATACGCAGTATTTT.

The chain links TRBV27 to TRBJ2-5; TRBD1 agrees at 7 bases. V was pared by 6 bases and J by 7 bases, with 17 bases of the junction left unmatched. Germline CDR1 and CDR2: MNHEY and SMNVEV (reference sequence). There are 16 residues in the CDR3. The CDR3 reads CASSRSPGGARGTQYF. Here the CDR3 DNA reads TGTGCCAGCAGCAGATCTCCAGGGGGTGCCCGGGGGACCCAGTACTTC.

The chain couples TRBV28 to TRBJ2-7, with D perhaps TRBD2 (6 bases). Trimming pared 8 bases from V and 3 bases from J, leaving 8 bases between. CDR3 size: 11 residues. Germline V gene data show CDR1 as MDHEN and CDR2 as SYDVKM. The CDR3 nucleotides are TGTGCCAGCGGGGGGTACTACGAGCAGTACTTC. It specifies CASGGYYEQYF.

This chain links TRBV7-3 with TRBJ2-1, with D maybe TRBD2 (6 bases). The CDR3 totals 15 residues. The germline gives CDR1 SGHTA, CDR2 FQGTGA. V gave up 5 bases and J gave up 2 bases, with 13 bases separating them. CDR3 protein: CASSTLGGTYNEQFF. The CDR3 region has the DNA TGTGCCAGCAGCACACTGGGGGGAACCTACAATGAGCAGTTCTTC.

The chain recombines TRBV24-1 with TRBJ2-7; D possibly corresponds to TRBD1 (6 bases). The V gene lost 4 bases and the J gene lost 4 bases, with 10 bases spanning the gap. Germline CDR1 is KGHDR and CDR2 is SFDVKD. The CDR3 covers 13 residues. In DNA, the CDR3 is TGTGCCACCAGTGACACAGGGATATACGAGCAGTACTTC. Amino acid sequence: CATSDTGIYEQYF.

This CDR3 reads CASSRTSRGWSNQPQHF. The CDR3 nucleotides read TGTGCCAGCAGCCGAACCAGCAGGGGTTGGAGCAATCAGCCCCAGCATTTT. The chain links TRBV6-6 to TRBJ1-5; possible D gene TRBD1, 6 bases. Germline V gene data show CDR1 as MNHNY and CDR2 as SVGAGI (reference sequence). Trimming shortened V by 6 bases and J by 1 base, and 19 bases separated the two germline ends. The CDR3 is 17 amino acids.

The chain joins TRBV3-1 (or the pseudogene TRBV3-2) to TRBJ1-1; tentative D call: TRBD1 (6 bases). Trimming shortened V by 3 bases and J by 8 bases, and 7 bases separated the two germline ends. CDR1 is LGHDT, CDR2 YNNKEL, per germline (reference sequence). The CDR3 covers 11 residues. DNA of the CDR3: TGTGCCAGCAGCCACGGGGGCGAAGCTTTCTTT. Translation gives CASSHGGEAFF.

The CDR3 nucleotides read TGTGCCAGCAGCCGGGAGGGCGGGGGGTCCTACAATGAGCAGTTCTTC. It codes for CASSREGGGSYNEQFF. The chain couples TRBV7-6 to TRBJ2-1; 8 nucleotides line up with TRBD2. The V segment lost 5 bases and the J segment 1 base; nucleotides outside the gene matches: 7. The CDR3 runs 16 residues. Germline V gives CDR1 SGHVS, CDR2 FNYEAQ. Full variable domain (remainder filled in from reference TRBV7-6 and TRBJ2-1): GAGVSQSPRYKVTKRGQDVALRCDPISGHVSLYWYRQALGQGPEFLTYFNYEAQQDKSGLPNDRFSAERPEGSISTLTIQRTEQRDSAMYRCASSREGGGSYNEQFFGPGTRLTVL.

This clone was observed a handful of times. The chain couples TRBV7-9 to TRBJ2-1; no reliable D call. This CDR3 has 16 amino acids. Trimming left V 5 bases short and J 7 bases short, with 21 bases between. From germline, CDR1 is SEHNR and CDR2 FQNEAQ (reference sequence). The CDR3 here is CASSTRRAYRLNEQFF. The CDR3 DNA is TGTGCCAGCAGCACCAGGAGAGCCTATCGGTTAAATGAGCAGTTCTTC. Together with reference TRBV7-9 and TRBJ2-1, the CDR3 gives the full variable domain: DTGVSQNPRHKITKRGQNVTFRCDPISEHNRLYWYRQTLGQGPEFLTYFQNEAQLEKSRLLSDRFSAERPKGSFSTLEIQRTEQGDSAMYLCASSTRRAYRLNEQFFGPGTRLTVL.

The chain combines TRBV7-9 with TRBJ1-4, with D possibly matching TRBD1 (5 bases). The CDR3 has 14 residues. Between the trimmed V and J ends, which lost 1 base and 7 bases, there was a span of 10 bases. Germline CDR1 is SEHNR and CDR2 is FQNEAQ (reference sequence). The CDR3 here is CASSLGQGFEKLFF. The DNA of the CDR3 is TGTGCCAGCAGCTTAGGGCAGGGTTTTGAAAAACTGTTTTTT.

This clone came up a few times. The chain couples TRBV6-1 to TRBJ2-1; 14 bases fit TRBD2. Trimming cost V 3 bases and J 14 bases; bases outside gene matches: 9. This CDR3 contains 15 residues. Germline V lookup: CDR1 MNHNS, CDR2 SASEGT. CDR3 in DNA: TGTGCCAGCAGTGAGACTAGCGGGAGGGCCGGTCTTGAGTTCTTC. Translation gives CASSETSGRAGLEFF.

The CDR3 loop reads CASRMGPDYGYTF. In DNA form, the CDR3 reads TGTGCCAGCAGGATGGGCCCGGACTATGGCTACACCTTC. This rearrangement joins TRBV12-3 or TRBV12-4 to TRBJ1-2; no clear D. The germline V and J ends were trimmed by 6 bases and 3 bases, with 11 bases remaining between them. CDR3 length equals 13 residues.

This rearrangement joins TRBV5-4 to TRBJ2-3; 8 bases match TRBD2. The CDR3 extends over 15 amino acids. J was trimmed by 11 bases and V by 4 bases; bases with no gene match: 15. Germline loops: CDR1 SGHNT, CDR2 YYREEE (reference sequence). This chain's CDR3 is CASSDSGVPPLRQYF. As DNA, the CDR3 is TGTGCCAGCAGCGATAGCGGGGTTCCCCCTTTAAGGCAGTATTTT.

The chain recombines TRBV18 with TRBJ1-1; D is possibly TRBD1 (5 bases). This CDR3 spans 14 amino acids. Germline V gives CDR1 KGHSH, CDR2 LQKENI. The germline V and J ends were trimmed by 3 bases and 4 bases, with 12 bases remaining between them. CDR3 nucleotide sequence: TGTGCCAGCTCACCGGCGGGGCTTCGCACTGAAGCTTTCTTT. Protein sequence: CASSPAGLRTEAFF.

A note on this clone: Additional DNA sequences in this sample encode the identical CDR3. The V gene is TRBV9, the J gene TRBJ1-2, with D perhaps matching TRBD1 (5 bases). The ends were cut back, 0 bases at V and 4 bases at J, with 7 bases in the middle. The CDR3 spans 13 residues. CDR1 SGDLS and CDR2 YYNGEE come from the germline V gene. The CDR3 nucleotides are TGTGCCAGCAGCGTAGGTGGGGGCTATGGCTACACCTTC. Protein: CASSVGGGYGYTF.

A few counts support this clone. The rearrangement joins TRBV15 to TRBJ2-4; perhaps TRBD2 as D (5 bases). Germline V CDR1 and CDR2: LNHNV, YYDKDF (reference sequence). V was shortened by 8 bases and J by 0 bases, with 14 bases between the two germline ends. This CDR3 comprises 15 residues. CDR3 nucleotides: TGTGCCACCTCCGCCGGGGTCTTAGCCAAAAACATTCAGTACTTC. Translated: CATSAGVLAKNIQYF.

The CDR3 sequence is CASSLWDSKAYTEAFF. Written as DNA, the CDR3 is TGTGCCAGCAGTTTGTGGGACAGTAAAGCATACACTGAAGCTTTCTTT. This chain links TRBV28 with TRBJ1-1; 7 bases are a match to TRBD1. Germline loops: CDR1 MDHEN, CDR2 SYDVKM. This CDR3 has 16 amino acids. The junction had 10 bases not matched to a gene; V was cut back by 3 bases and J by 3 bases. Full variable domain (rest looked up from reference TRBV28 and TRBJ1-1): DVKVTQSSRYLVKRTGEKVFLECVQDMDHENMFWYRQDPGLGLRLIYFSYDVKMKEKGDIPEGYSVSREKKERFSLILESASTNQTSMYLCASSLWDSKAYTEAFFGQGTRLTVV.

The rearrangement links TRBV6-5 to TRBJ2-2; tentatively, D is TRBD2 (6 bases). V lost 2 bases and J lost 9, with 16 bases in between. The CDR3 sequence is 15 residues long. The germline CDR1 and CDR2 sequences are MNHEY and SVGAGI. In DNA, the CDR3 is TGTGCCAGCAGTTACACCGGGACTGCCGTACGGGAGCTGTTTTTT. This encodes CASSYTGTAVRELFF.

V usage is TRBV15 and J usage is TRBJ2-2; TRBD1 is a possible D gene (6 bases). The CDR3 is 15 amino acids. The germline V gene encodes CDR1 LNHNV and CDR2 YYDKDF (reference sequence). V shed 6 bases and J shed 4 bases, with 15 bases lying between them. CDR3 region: CATSNTGPRTGELFF. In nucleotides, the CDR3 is TGTGCCACCAGTAATACAGGGCCCCGCACCGGGGAGCTGTTTTTT.

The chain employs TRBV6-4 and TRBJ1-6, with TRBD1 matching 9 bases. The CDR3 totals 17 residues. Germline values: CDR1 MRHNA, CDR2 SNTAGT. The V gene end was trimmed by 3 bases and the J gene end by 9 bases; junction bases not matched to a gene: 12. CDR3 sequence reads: CASSDGLFGTGLSPLHF. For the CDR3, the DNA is TGTGCCAGCAGTGATGGTCTCTTTGGGACAGGGCTTTCACCCCTCCACTTT.

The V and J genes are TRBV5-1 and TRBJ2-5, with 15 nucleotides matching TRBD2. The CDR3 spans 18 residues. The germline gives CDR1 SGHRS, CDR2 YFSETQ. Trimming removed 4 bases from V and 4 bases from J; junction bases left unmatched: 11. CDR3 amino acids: CASSAWTSGGGVRETQYF. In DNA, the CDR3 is TGCGCCAGCAGCGCCTGGACTAGCGGGGGGGGCGTAAGAGAGACCCAGTACTTC.

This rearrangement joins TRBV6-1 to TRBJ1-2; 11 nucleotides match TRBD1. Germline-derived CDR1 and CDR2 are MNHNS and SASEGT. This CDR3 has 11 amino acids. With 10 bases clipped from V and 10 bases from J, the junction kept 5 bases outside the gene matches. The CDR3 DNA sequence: TGTGCCACGGGGACAGGGGGTTCCTACACCTTC. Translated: CATGTGGSYTF.

CDR3 residues: CAWSVSGRPLEQFF. CDR3 nucleotide sequence: TGTGCCTGGAGTGTTAGCGGGAGGCCACTTGAGCAGTTCTTC. The chain joins TRBV30 to TRBJ2-1; 10 nucleotides align to TRBD2. Germline V CDR1 and CDR2: GTSNPN, SVGIG (reference sequence). The CDR3 length is 14 residues. With 0 bases clipped from V and 9 bases from J, the junction kept 5 bases outside the gene matches.

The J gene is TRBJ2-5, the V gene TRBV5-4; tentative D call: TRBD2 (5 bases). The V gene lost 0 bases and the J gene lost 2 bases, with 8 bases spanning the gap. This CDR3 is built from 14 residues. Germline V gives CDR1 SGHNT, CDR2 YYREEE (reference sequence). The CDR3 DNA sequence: TGTGCCAGCAGCTTGGGGACTTCGCAAGAGACCCAGTACTTC. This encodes CASSLGTSQETQYF.

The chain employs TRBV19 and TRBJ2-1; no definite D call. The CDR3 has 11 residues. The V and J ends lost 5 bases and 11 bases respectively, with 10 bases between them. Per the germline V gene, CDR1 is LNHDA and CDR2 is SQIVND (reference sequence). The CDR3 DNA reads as TGTGCCAGTAGTGAGATGAGCCAGCAGTTCTTC. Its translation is CASSEMSQQFF.